A selection of T cell receptor beta chains follows, all from one sample in a study of T cell responses to AZD1222 COVID-19 vaccine. Assay: immunoSEQ multiplex PCR; the TCRdb copy retains only in-frame clones and omits some. This table has 120,000 to 150,000 clones, about 93% appearing once. The sequencing here drew on peripheral blood, taken on day 0 of MenACWY control vaccination. The receptors were sampled from an adult in good health. CDR3s include the opening cysteine and the closing phenylalanine or tryptophan. The D gene is left open where the match is weak. A clone size is listed for some rows: how often the clone was seen (once, few, many), or a class if it is expanded.

NA,TRBV28,NA,TRBJ1-1,15,CASSPPLGANTEAFF,TGTGCCAGCAGTCCCCCTCTGGGGGCGAACACTGAAGCTTTCTTT
NA,TRBV2,NA,TRBJ1-2,16,CASGGWVREWNYGYTF,TGTGCCAGTGGCGGGTGGGTGAGGGAATGGAACTATGGCTACACCTTC
NA,TRBV6-1,NA,TRBJ2-5,16,CASSEAAGSGQETQYF,TGTGCCAGCAGTGAAGCGGCCGGGTCTGGTCAAGAGACCCAGTACTTC
TRBD1,TRBV7-2,NA,TRBJ1-2,15,CASSLDWDRNYGYTF,TGTGCCAGCAGCTTAGACTGGGACAGAAACTATGGCTACACCTTC
NA,TRBV20-1,NA,TRBJ2-1,11,CSAAHRDEQFF,TGCAGTGCAGCCCATCGCGACGAGCAGTTCTTC
TRBD1,TRBV27,NA,TRBJ1-6,15,CASTDQGADNSPLHF,TGTGCCAGCACCGATCAGGGGGCAGATAATTCACCCCTCCACTTT
NA,TRBV2,NA,TRBJ1-4,15,CAISQGGTTNEKLFF,TGTGCCATCAGCCAGGGCGGAACAACTAATGAAAAACTGTTTTTT
TRBD2,TRBV10-1,NA,TRBJ2-7,15,CASSEGLAGNYEQYF,TGCGCCAGCAGTGAGGGACTAGCGGGGAACTACGAGCAGTACTTC
TRBD1,TRBV6-5,NA,TRBJ1-5,14,CASSSRQGGQPQHF,TGTGCCAGCAGTTCTCGACAGGGGGGCCAGCCCCAGCATTTT
NA,TRBV19,NA,TRBJ2-3,14,CASSLQRITDTQYF,TGTGCCAGTAGTCTGCAGAGAATCACAGATACGCAGTATTTT
NA,TRBV13,NA,TRBJ2-1,16,CASTSAGEESYNEQFF,TGTGCCAGCACCTCAGCCGGAGAGGAATCCTACAATGAGCAGTTCTTC
TRBD1,TRBV7-2,few,TRBJ1-5,14,CASSSDRGRQPQHF,TGTGCCAGCAGCTCGGACAGGGGACGTCAGCCCCAGCATTTT
TRBD2,TRBV28,NA,TRBJ2-7,16,CASSLPTSGKYYEQYF,TGTGCCAGCAGTTTACCAACTAGCGGGAAATATTACGAGCAGTACTTC
TRBD1,TRBV4-1,once,TRBJ2-2,13,CASSSTGAGELFF,TGCGCCAGCAGCTCCACAGGGGCCGGGGAGCTGTTTTTT
NA,TRBV7-9,NA,TRBJ2-7,15,CASSLEGERNYEQYF,TGTGCCAGCAGCTTAGAGGGGGAGCGAAACTACGAGCAGTACTTC
NA,TRBV27,NA,TRBJ2-7,14,CASRIRDTHYEQYF,TGTGCCAGCAGAATCCGGGACACACACTACGAGCAGTACTTC
NA,TRBV25-1,few,TRBJ1-1,14,CASSERGSSTEAFF,TGTGCCAGCAGTGAACGGGGGTCTAGCACTGAAGCTTTCTTT
TRBD2,TRBV7-9,NA,TRBJ2-1,13,CASSLVRGNEQFF,TGTGCCAGCAGCTTAGTGCGGGGGAATGAGCAGTTCTTC
NA,TRBV20-1,NA,TRBJ2-7,10,CSARREEQYF,TGCAGTGCTAGGCGGGAAGAGCAGTACTTC
TRBD2,TRBV6-6,NA,TRBJ2-5,15,CASSYSTLAGETQYF,TGTGCCAGCAGTTACTCGACCCTAGCGGGGGAGACCCAGTACTTC
TRBD2,TRBV5-1,once,TRBJ2-1,17,CASSFQAGGPAYNEQFF,TGCGCCAGCAGCTTTCAAGCGGGGGGGCCAGCCTACAATGAGCAGTTCTTC
TRBD2,TRBV15,NA,TRBJ2-1,15,CATSRLAGDPNEQFF,TGTGCCACCAGCAGATTAGCGGGAGATCCCAATGAGCAGTTCTTC
NA,TRBV6-6,NA,TRBJ1-2,15,CASSLVRQTNYGYTF,TGTGCCAGCAGTTTGGTCAGGCAAACTAACTATGGCTACACCTTC
NA,TRBV18,NA,TRBJ1-2,15,CASSPGVETHYGYTF,TGTGCCAGCTCACCCGGGGTAGAAACCCACTATGGCTACACCTTC
TRBD1,TRBV4-1,NA,TRBJ1-6,20,CASSHSQAGQGIRENSPLHF,TGCGCCAGCAGCCACTCCCAGGCGGGACAGGGCATCCGGGAGAATTCACCCCTCCACTTT
TRBD1,TRBV19,NA,TRBJ1-1,14,CASSTWQGAGEAFF,TGTGCCAGTAGTACCTGGCAGGGGGCGGGTGAAGCTTTCTTT
TRBD1,TRBV9,NA,TRBJ1-1,15,CASSSHGQGQTEAFF,TGTGCCAGCAGCTCCCACGGACAGGGGCAAACTGAAGCTTTCTTT
TRBD1,TRBV5-1,NA,TRBJ2-7,15,CASSLRDRGLHEQYF,TGCGCCAGCAGCCTAAGGGACAGGGGGCTCCACGAGCAGTACTTC